The 24 T cell receptor beta chains below were found in one sample sequenced in a study of blood T cell repertoires in COVID-19 (dated by TCRdb to about 2020). Library method: the immunoSEQ multiplex PCR assay. Imported from immuneACCESS, the table was reduced by TCRdb to in-frame sequences with V and J called. These copies leave out some clones; in studies compared against another copy, an unresolved V gene accounts for under half, and the cause of the remainder is not known. The sample has under 150,000 clones on record, approximately 81% of them singletons. Together, the top ten hold 3.5% to 4.5% of the sample. Source material: peripheral blood. The receptor source for this set is a woman over 75 with acute or convalescent COVID-19.

CDR3 bases: TGTGCCAGCAGCACCACAGGGGGCTATAAGAACACTGAAGCTTTCTTT. Its translation: CASSTTGGYKNTEAFF. The chain employs TRBV5-4 and TRBJ1-1; 9 bases line up with TRBD1. CDR3 length: 16 residues. The junction had 8 bases not matched to a gene; V was cut back by 4 bases and J by 1 base. Looked up from germline, CDR1 is SGHNT and CDR2 is YYREEE (reference sequence).

The J gene is TRBJ1-5, the V gene TRBV19; weak D call: TRBD1 (5 bases). V lost 5 bases and J 1 base, leaving 12 bases between the germline ends. Germline V gives CDR1 LNHDA, CDR2 SQIVND (reference sequence). CDR3 length: 15 residues. Written as DNA, the CDR3 is TGTGCCAGTAGTGGGTCTAGGGGAAGCAATCAGCCCCAGCATTTT. Translating gives CASSGSRGSNQPQHF.

This rearrangement joins TRBV5-6 to TRBJ1-2; 10 bases agree with TRBD1. Germline V gene sequence: CDR1 SGHDT, CDR2 YYEEEE. The CDR3 has 19 residues. V was clipped by 3 bases and J by 0 bases; unmatched bases: 14. The CDR3, as DNA: TGTGCCAGCAGCTCAAATTTCGGGACAGGGGTCGCTGCTAACTATGGCTACACCTTC. Its protein is CASSSNFGTGVAANYGYTF.

The rearrangement links TRBV6-5 to TRBJ2-1; unclear D gene. The CDR3 consists of 13 residues. V lost 9 bases to trimming and J lost 3 bases, with 12 bases between them. Looked up from germline, CDR1 is MNHEY and CDR2 is SVGAGI. In nucleotides, the CDR3 is TGTGCCAGACAGTCCCAGGTCTACAATGAGCAGTTCTTC. Translating it yields CARQSQVYNEQFF.

The chain employs TRBV4-2 and TRBJ2-1, with 9 positions matching TRBD2. CDR1 is LGHNA and CDR2 is YNFKEQ in the germline V gene. CDR3 length: 14 amino acids. Trimming cost V 4 bases and J 7 bases; bases outside gene matches: 5. This CDR3 is CASSLPSGNNEQFF. As DNA, the CDR3 is TGTGCCAGCAGCCTTCCTAGCGGGAATAATGAGCAGTTCTTC.

The V and J genes are TRBV10-3 and TRBJ2-1; 13 nucleotides match TRBD2. The germline gives CDR1 ENHRY, CDR2 SYGVKD. The CDR3 totals 19 residues. V dropped 0 bases and J dropped 6; count of bases not matched to a gene: 11. As DNA, the CDR3 is TGTGCCATCAGTGAGTCGGCCCAACTAGCGGGAGGGGGTCTCAATGAGCAGTTCTTC. It specifies CAISESAQLAGGGLNEQFF.

The chain carries TRBV20-1 and TRBJ1-5; no definite D call. The CDR3 contains 16 residues. V was clipped by 3 bases and J by 9 bases, with 24 bases between them. Germline V lookup: CDR1 DFQATT, CDR2 SNEGSKA (reference sequence). CDR3 DNA sequence: TGCAGTGCTAGTCCCGCAACCGACGGCTTCAGGTGGCCCCAGCATTTT. As protein: CSASPATDGFRWPQHF.

The rearrangement links TRBV12-3 or TRBV12-4 to TRBJ1-5; weak D call: TRBD1 (5 bases). The CDR3 extends over 13 amino acids. V was pared by 3 bases and J by 9 bases, with 12 bases between. In DNA, the CDR3 is TGTGCCAGCAGTTTGGGCAGGGCCTCGCCCCAGCATTTT. Protein: CASSLGRASPQHF.

The rearrangement joins TRBV19 to TRBJ2-7; 12 bases are a match to TRBD2. The CDR3 has 15 amino acids. J was trimmed by 3 bases and V by 6 bases; bases with no gene match: 6. The V gene's germline CDR1 is LNHDA and CDR2 SQIVND (reference sequence). The CDR3 DNA sequence: TGTGCCAGTAGCCGCAGGACTAGCGGGAACTACGAGCAGTACTTC. This codes for CASSRRTSGNYEQYF. Using reference TRBV19 and TRBJ2-7 for the parts outside the CDR3, the full variable domain is DGGITQSPKYLFRKEGQNVTLSCEQNLNHDAMYWYRQDPGQGLRLIYYSQIVNDFQKGDIAEGYSVSREKKESFPLTVTSAQKNPTAFYLCASSRRTSGNYEQYFGPGTRLTVT.

V gene TRBV5-1 combines with J gene TRBJ2-2; 11 bases line up with TRBD1. CDR3 length: 19 amino acids. With V trimmed by 2 bases and J by 1 base, 10 bases remained unmatched. Germline V gene sequence: CDR1 SGHRS, CDR2 YFSETQ. In nucleotides, the CDR3 is TGCGCCAGCAGCTTACCCAAGGACAGGGGGCAAGGGAACACCGGGGAGCTGTTTTTT. It is translated as CASSLPKDRGQGNTGELFF.

The chain is built from TRBV6-6 and TRBJ1-1; D ambiguous. CDR1 and CDR2 (germline): MNHNY, SVGAGI (reference sequence). This CDR3 contains 11 residues. Trimming pared 11 bases from V and 1 base from J, leaving 8 bases between. Here the CDR3 DNA reads TGTGCCGCGGCGGAGAACACTGAAGCTTTCTTT. It codes for CAAAENTEAFF.

The chain links TRBV27 to TRBJ2-7, with TRBD2 as a possible D gene (6 bases). Trimming left V 3 bases short and J 7 bases short, with 19 bases between. The CDR3 length is 15 residues. Germline lookup yields CDR1 MNHEY and CDR2 SMNVEV (reference sequence). The CDR3 nucleotides are TGTGCCAGCAGTTTTGGTTCAACGGGAGTGGGAGAGCAGTACTTC. It translates to CASSFGSTGVGEQYF.

J is TRBJ2-2 and V is TRBV7-2; TRBD2 aligns across 11 bases. There are 15 residues in the CDR3. In germline, CDR1 is SGHTA, CDR2 FQGNSA. V dropped 5 bases and J dropped 4; count of bases not matched to a gene: 3. For the CDR3, the DNA is TGTGCCAGCAGCGCGGGACTAGCGGCCACCGGGGAGCTGTTTTTT. The encoded protein is CASSAGLAATGELFF.

This chain connects TRBV18 to TRBJ1-2; the D is unclear. Germline-derived CDR1 and CDR2 are KGHSH and LQKENI. The germline V and J ends were trimmed by 6 bases and 5 bases, with 13 bases remaining between them. The CDR3 sequence is 13 residues long. CDR3 protein: CASSEEPFYGYTF. The CDR3 DNA reads as TGTGCCAGCTCCGAGGAGCCGTTTTATGGCTACACCTTC. Filled out from reference TRBV18 and TRBJ1-2, the complete variable domain reads NAGVMQNPRHLVRRRGQEARLRCSPMKGHSHVYWYRQLPEEGLKFMVYLQKENIIDESGMPKERFSAEFPKEGPSILRIQQVVRGDSAAYFCASSEEPFYGYTFGSGTRLTVV.

V gene TRBV7-2 combines with J gene TRBJ2-7, with 7 bases matching TRBD2. The CDR3 is made up of 15 amino acids. V was pared by 5 bases and J by 4 bases, with 11 bases of the junction left unmatched. Germline values: CDR1 SGHTA, CDR2 FQGNSA. CDR3 nucleotide sequence: TGTGCCAGCAGCCCCCGGGTAGCGGGTTTTTACGAGCAGTACTTC. Translating gives CASSPRVAGFYEQYF.

The chain uses TRBV6-2 or TRBV6-3 and TRBJ2-1; 11 bases are shared with TRBD1. V shed 6 bases and J 3 bases; nucleotides not matched to a gene: 4. This CDR3 has 15 residues. Germline-derived CDR1 and CDR2 are MNHEY and SVGEGT. The CDR3 here is CASSSGTGGYNEQFF. The CDR3 DNA is TGTGCCAGCAGCTCAGGGACAGGGGGCTACAATGAGCAGTTCTTC.

The V and J genes are TRBV2 and TRBJ1-1; D is possibly TRBD1 (5 bases). V lost 5 bases, J lost 8 bases, and 18 bases lay in between. From germline, CDR1 is SNHLY and CDR2 FYNNEI. CDR3 length: 14 residues. The CDR3 here is CASSFSYSTEEAFF. The CDR3 region has the DNA TGTGCCAGCAGTTTTTCCTATTCGACAGAAGAAGCTTTCTTT.

This chain links TRBV6-5 with TRBJ1-1; 11 nucleotides line up with TRBD1. V lost 5 bases to trimming and J lost 12 bases; unmatched junction nucleotides: 8. Germline values: CDR1 MNHEY, CDR2 SVGAGI. CDR3 length: 13 residues. The DNA of the CDR3 is TGTGCCAGCAGTCCTCCGGGACAGGGGGTTTCTTTCTTT. It encodes CASSPPGQGVSFF.

V is TRBV5-1 and J is TRBJ1-2, with unresolved D. The length of the CDR3 is 13 residues. The germline V gene has CDR1 SGHRS and CDR2 YFSETQ. V was shortened by 0 bases and J by 4 bases, with 7 bases between the two germline ends. CDR3 loop: CASSLARGYGYTF. CDR3 coding DNA: TGCGCCAGCAGCTTGGCCAGAGGCTATGGCTACACCTTC.

The gene calls are TRBV19 and TRBJ2-4; D is uncertain. This CDR3 region has 18 residues. V gave up 3 bases and J gave up 8 bases, with 26 bases separating them. The V gene's germline CDR1 is LNHDA and CDR2 SQIVND (reference sequence). CDR3 region: CASSMTFSSQIDRYIQYF. The DNA for the CDR3 is TGTGCCAGTAGTATGACATTTTCCAGCCAGATCGACCGTTACATTCAGTACTTC. Supplemented by reference TRBV19 and TRBJ2-4, the full variable domain reads DGGITQSPKYLFRKEGQNVTLSCEQNLNHDAMYWYRQDPGQGLRLIYYSQIVNDFQKGDIAEGYSVSREKKESFPLTVTSAQKNPTAFYLCASSMTFSSQIDRYIQYFGAGTRLSVL.

The genes are TRBV4-1 and TRBJ1-3; D might be TRBD1 (5 bases). CDR1 is MGHRA, CDR2 YSYEKL, per germline. CDR3 size: 15 residues. V lost 4 bases to trimming and J lost 0 bases, with 10 bases between them. The CDR3 loop is CASSPAGVSGNTIYF. In DNA form, the CDR3 reads TGCGCCAGCAGCCCGGCGGGGGTCTCTGGAAACACCATATATTTT.

V usage is TRBV5-1 and J usage is TRBJ2-7, with 11 bases that match TRBD2. The germline CDR1 and CDR2 sequences are SGHRS and YFSETQ. J was trimmed by 4 bases and V by 3 bases; bases with no gene match: 12. The CDR3 contains 17 residues. In DNA form, the CDR3 reads TGCGCCAGCAGCTGGGCCCCTGGGACTAGCGGAAGTTACGAGCAGTACTTC. Protein product: CASSWAPGTSGSYEQYF.

This clone was seen more than once but under ten times. This chain links TRBV3-1 (or the pseudogene TRBV3-2) with TRBJ1-1; D perhaps matches TRBD1 (5 bases). This CDR3 is built from 14 residues. CDR1 is LGHDT, CDR2 YNNKEL, per germline (reference sequence). Trimming left V 2 bases short and J 1 base short, with 8 bases between. The CDR3 region is CASSQYGQNTEAFF. Here the CDR3 DNA reads TGTGCCAGCAGCCAATATGGACAGAACACTGAAGCTTTCTTT.

This clone was seen a single time. The sample has other DNA sequences that encode this CDR3 too. CDR3 nucleotides: TGTGCCTGGAGTGTTCAGGGGAACACTGAAGCTTTCTTT. Translated, it gives CAWSVQGNTEAFF. The gene calls are TRBV30 and TRBJ1-1, with D perhaps matching TRBD1 (5 bases). CDR1 is GTSNPN and CDR2 is SVGIG in the germline V gene (reference sequence). V was trimmed by 0 bases and J by 1 base, leaving 6 bases between them. The CDR3 totals 13 residues.